These 15 T cell receptor beta chains share one sample of origin, sequenced in a study of T cell repertoires in cytomegalovirus infection. TCRdb processed the reads anew with MiXCR; each CDR3 protein has one entry. Altogether roughly 640,000 distinct CDR3 sequences are present, less than 25% being singletons, with the ten largest covering approximately 8%. Input material: CD8+ T cells from PBMCs. Source of these receptors: a human donor in good health (CMV status not recorded). Some clones in this sample may be carry-over from other donors' samples.

This chain connects TRBV2 to TRBJ1-5; 9 bases fit TRBD1. Trimming at V came to 6 bases and at J to 7 bases, leaving 7 bases not matched to a gene. This CDR3 spans 14 amino acids. Per germline, CDR1 SNHLY and CDR2 FYNNEI. The DNA of the CDR3 is TGTGCCAGCAGCGGGACAGGGAACGGGCAGCCCCAGCATTTT. Residues: CASSGTGNGQPQHF.

V and J are TRBV7-9 and TRBJ2-3, with D unclear. This CDR3 spans 16 amino acids. Per the germline V gene, CDR1 is SEHNR and CDR2 is FQNEAQ (reference sequence). The V end was cut by 7 bases, the J end by 2 bases, with 19 bases between. CDR3 in amino acids: CASINSRAPHTDTQYF. The CDR3 DNA sequence: TGTGCCAGCATCAATTCTCGTGCTCCGCACACAGATACGCAGTATTTT.

The chain employs TRBV5-6 and TRBJ2-6; possible D gene TRBD1, 6 bases. The CDR3 has 18 amino acids. Germline V CDR1 and CDR2: SGHDT, YYEEEE. V shed 2 bases and J shed 4 bases, with 19 bases lying between them. This CDR3 is CASSFGTSLLGGANVLTF. CDR3 nucleotide sequence: TGTGCCAGCAGCTTTGGGACATCTCTCCTGGGGGGGGCCAACGTCCTGACTTTC.

J is TRBJ2-5 and V is TRBV5-4, with D perhaps matching TRBD1 or TRBD2 (6 bases each). The CDR3 runs to 15 residues. Germline CDR1 SGHNT, CDR2 YYREEE (reference sequence). The V gene lost 4 bases and the J gene lost 1 base, with 14 bases spanning the gap. CDR3 protein: CASSTPGALQETQYF. CDR3 DNA: TGTGCCAGCAGCACTCCGGGGGCTCTCCAAGAGACCCAGTACTTC.

This clonotype turned up a few times. The gene calls are TRBV7-6 and TRBJ2-5; unclear D gene. The CDR3 has 14 amino acids. The V gene lost 5 bases and the J gene lost 4 bases, with 14 bases spanning the gap. Germline V gene sequence: CDR1 SGHVS, CDR2 FNYEAQ. This CDR3 is CASSINRLPETQYF. In nucleotides, the CDR3 is TGTGCCAGCAGCATAAATAGGCTCCCAGAGACCCAGTACTTC.

This clonotype was observed a few times. The J gene is TRBJ2-7, the V gene TRBV6-2 or TRBV6-3, with 11 bases lining up with TRBD2. Trimming removed 8 bases from V and 1 base from J; junction bases left unmatched: 4. CDR1 MNHEY and CDR2 SVGEGT come from the germline V gene. This CDR3 comprises 14 residues. The CDR3 sequence: CASVGLAASYEQYV. The CDR3 DNA sequence: TGTGCCAGCGTGGGACTAGCGGCGTCCTACGAGCAGTACGTC.

V usage is TRBV9 and J usage is TRBJ2-6, with D perhaps TRBD2 (6 bases). The germline V gene has CDR1 SGDLS and CDR2 YYNGEE. The CDR3 is 12 residues long. Trimming pared 10 bases from V and 2 bases from J, leaving 7 bases between. CDR3 in DNA: TGTGCCGCGGGGACTGGGGCCAACGTCCTGACTTTC. Translating it yields CAAGTGANVLTF.

A few counts support this clonotype. The rearrangement uses TRBV5-6 and TRBJ2-7; no definite D call. Trimming shortened V by 1 base and J by 4 bases, and 9 bases separated the two germline ends. This CDR3 contains 13 residues. Germline V gives CDR1 SGHDT, CDR2 YYEEEE. CDR3 residues: CASSLPTIYEQYV. As DNA, the CDR3 is TGTGCCAGCAGCTTGCCAACCATATACGAGCAGTACGTC.

This clonotype appeared a few times. J is TRBJ2-1 and V is TRBV4-1, with 7 bases identical to TRBD2. CDR1 is MGHRA, CDR2 YSYEKL, per germline. The J segment lost 3 bases and the V segment lost 0 bases, leaving 5 bases of the junction unmatched. The CDR3 sequence is 16 residues long. The CDR3 here is CASSQETSFFYNEQFF. In nucleotides, the CDR3 is TGCGCCAGCAGCCAAGAGACTAGCTTCTTCTACAATGAGCAGTTCTTC.

This clonotype was found once. This chain links TRBV29-1 with TRBJ2-1; D possibly corresponds to TRBD2 (7 bases). The germline CDR1 and CDR2 sequences are SQVTM and ANQGSEA. The CDR3 has 15 amino acids. V was trimmed by 3 bases and J by 7 bases, leaving 19 bases between them. The CDR3 DNA reads as TGCAGCGTTGAGGGGCGGGGGCACCCGGGTAATGAGCAGTTCTTC. It yields the protein CSVEGRGHPGNEQFF.

The chain recombines TRBV7-9 with TRBJ2-7, with 7 bases that match TRBD1. Unmatched junction bases numbered 9, after V lost 5 bases and J lost 5 bases. Germline values: CDR1 SEHNR, CDR2 FQNEAQ (reference sequence). The CDR3 length is 14 residues. The CDR3 here is CASSTRTGWDEQYF. The DNA of the CDR3 is TGTGCCAGCAGCACCCGGACAGGATGGGACGAGCAGTACTTC. Full variable domain (rest looked up from reference TRBV7-9 and TRBJ2-7): DTGVSQNPRHKITKRGQNVTFRCDPISEHNRLYWYRQTLGQGPEFLTYFQNEAQLEKSRLLSDRFSAERPKGSFSTLEIQRTEQGDSAMYLCASSTRTGWDEQYFGPGTRLTVT.

Turning to this clonotype: This may stem from a read error, because a much larger clone lies one nucleotide away. V and J are TRBV28 and TRBJ2-1; D ambiguous. The CDR3 has 15 amino acids. Germline lookup yields CDR1 MDHEN and CDR2 SYDVKM. CDR3 sequence: CTSSLVMSSYNEQFF. CDR3 DNA sequence: TGTACCAGCAGTTTGGTGATGAGCTCCTACAATGAGCAGTTCTTC.

This chain uses TRBV5-5 with TRBJ1-2; 9 nucleotides match TRBD1. Per germline, CDR1 SGHKS and CDR2 YYEKEE (reference sequence). The CDR3 runs 15 residues. V lost 0 bases to trimming and J lost 8 bases; unmatched junction nucleotides: 8. The CDR3 nucleotides are TGTGCCAGCAGCTTGGGGACAGGGGCCTCTATGGGCTACACCTTC. It codes for CASSLGTGASMGYTF.

This clonotype was detected many times. The chain uses TRBV7-2 and TRBJ1-5, with TRBD1 as a possible D gene (6 bases). The CDR3 sequence is 14 residues long. CDR1 is SGHTA, CDR2 FQGNSA, per germline. V lost 5 bases to trimming and J lost 2 bases, with 10 bases between them. CDR3 loop: CASSQGGGNQPQHF. CDR3 bases: TGTGCCAGCAGCCAAGGGGGGGGCAATCAGCCCCAGCATTTT.

The chain links TRBV28 to TRBJ2-2, with 8 bases lining up with TRBD2. The trim removed 1 base at V and 14 bases at J, leaving 6 bases unmatched. CDR3 size: 13 residues. Germline-derived CDR1 and CDR2 are MDHEN and SYDVKM. The CDR3 sequence is CASSLLAGIELFF. The CDR3 nucleotides are TGTGCCAGCAGTTTATTAGCGGGGATTGAACTGTTTTTT.